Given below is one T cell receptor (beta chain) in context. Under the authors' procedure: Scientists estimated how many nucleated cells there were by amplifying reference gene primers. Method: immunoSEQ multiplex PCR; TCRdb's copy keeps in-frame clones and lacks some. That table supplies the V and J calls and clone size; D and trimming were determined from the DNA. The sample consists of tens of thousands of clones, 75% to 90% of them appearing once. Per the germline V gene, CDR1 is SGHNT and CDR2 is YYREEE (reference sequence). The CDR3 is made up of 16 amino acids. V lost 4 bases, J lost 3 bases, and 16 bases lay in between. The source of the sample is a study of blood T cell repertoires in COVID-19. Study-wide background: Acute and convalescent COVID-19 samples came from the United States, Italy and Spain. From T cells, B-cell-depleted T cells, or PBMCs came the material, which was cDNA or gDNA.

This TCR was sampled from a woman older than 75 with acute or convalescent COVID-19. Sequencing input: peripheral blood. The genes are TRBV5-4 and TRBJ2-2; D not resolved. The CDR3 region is CASSRRGGLDTGELFF. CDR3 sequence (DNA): TGTGCCAGCAGCCGGCGAGGTGGGTTGGACACCGGGGAGCTGTTTTTT.